What follows describes a single T cell receptor beta chain. Prepared TCR beta cDNA libraries contained unique molecular identifiers. MiXCR was run by TCRdb on the PCR reads, yielding one entry per CDR3 protein. The repertoire holds roughly 430,000 distinct CDR3 sequences, with 35% to 45% as singletons. The data originate from a study of post-analysis software for immune sequencing data. Sequencing was performed on blood. This clonotype was sampled from a girl aged 2 to 10 with multiple sclerosis.

Here the CDR3 DNA reads TGTGCCAGCAGTTTAGGGCGGGGCCGATACAATGAGCAGTTCTTC. Its protein is CASSLGRGRYNEQFF. This chain uses TRBV12-3 or TRBV12-4 with TRBJ2-1; weak D call: TRBD2 (6 bases). The CDR3 is 15 residues long. Between the trimmed V and J ends, which lost 1 base and 4 bases, there was a span of 11 bases.